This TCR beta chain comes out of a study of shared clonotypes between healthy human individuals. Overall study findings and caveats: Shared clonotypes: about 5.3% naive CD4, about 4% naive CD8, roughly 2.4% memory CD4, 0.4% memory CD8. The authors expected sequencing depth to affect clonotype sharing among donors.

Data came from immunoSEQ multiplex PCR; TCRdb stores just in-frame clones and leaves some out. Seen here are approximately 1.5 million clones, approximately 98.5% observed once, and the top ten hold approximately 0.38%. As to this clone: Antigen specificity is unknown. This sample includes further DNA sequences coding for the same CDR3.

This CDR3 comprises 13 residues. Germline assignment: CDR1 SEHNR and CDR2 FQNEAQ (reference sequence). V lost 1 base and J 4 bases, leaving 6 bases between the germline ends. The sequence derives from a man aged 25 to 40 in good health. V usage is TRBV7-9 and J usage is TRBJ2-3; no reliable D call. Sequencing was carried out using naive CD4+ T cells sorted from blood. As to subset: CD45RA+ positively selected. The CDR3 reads CASSLVGSDTQYF. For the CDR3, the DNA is TGTGCCAGCAGCTTAGTGGGGTCAGATACGCAGTATTTT.